This passage covers 30 T cell receptor beta chains from one sample sequenced in a study of T cells in Graves' hyperthyroidism and ophthalmopathy. RNA transcripts gave rise to amplified TCR beta CDR3 regions. Initially, a first-round RT-PCR of the TCR CDR3 employed the HTBI primer set. TCRdb reprocessed the multiplex PCR reads with MiXCR, giving one entry per CDR3 protein. The table shows some 800,000 distinct CDR3 sequences, with 38% occurring only once. The sequenced sample consisted of blood. Source of these receptors: a man in his late teens or twenties with Graves' hyperthyroidism.

This clonotype was counted a few times. The chain carries TRBV6-5 and TRBJ1-2; TRBD1 agrees at 10 bases. Trimming took 2 bases from V and 4 from J; bases not matched to a gene: 4. The germline gives CDR1 MNHEY, CDR2 SVGAGI. This CDR3 is built from 15 residues. CDR3 loop: CASSYPTGGGYGYTF. The CDR3 bases are TGTGCCAGCAGTTACCCGACAGGGGGCGGCTATGGCTACACCTTC.

On this clonotype: Just one base apart from a much larger clone, this may be a read error. The rearrangement joins TRBV7-6 to TRBJ1-3, with a possible D match to TRBD1 (5 bases). This CDR3 is built from 14 residues. CDR1 is SGHVS, CDR2 FNYEAQ, per germline. CDR3 loop: CASTRDASGNTTYF. The CDR3 DNA follows: TGTGCCAGTACCCGGGACGCCTCTGGAAACACCACATATTTT.

The chain couples TRBV20-1 to TRBJ1-2; TRBD1 aligns across 8 bases. The germline CDR1 and CDR2 sequences are DFQATT and SNEGSKA (reference sequence). J gave up 4 bases and V 1 base, and 5 bases lay outside the gene matches. The CDR3 has 14 residues. CDR3 DNA sequence: TGCAGTGCTAGAGGAGGGACAGGCCCCTATGGCTACACCTTC. It specifies CSARGGTGPYGYTF.

This clonotype was picked up a small number of times. The V and J genes are TRBV5-1 and TRBJ1-3; D gene ambiguous. CDR1 is SGHRS, CDR2 YFSETQ, per germline. This CDR3 contains 14 residues. V lost 1 base and J lost 0, with 5 bases in between. CDR3 nucleotides: TGCGCCAGCAGCTTGCCGGACTCTGGAAACACCATATATTTT. This translates into CASSLPDSGNTIYF.

This sequence joins TRBV4-1 and TRBJ2-7, with D possibly TRBD2 on 5 matching bases. The germline V and J ends were trimmed by 4 bases and 3 bases, with 16 bases remaining between them. Germline assignment: CDR1 MGHRA and CDR2 YSYEKL. The CDR3 is made up of 15 amino acids. The CDR3 nucleotides read TGCGCCAGCAGCCTTACAAAGGAGGTGAGCTACGAGCAGTACTTC. It codes for CASSLTKEVSYEQYF.

The chain couples TRBV27 to TRBJ1-1; weak D call: TRBD1 (5 bases). Trimming shortened V by 6 bases and J by 4 bases, and 15 bases separated the two germline ends. The CDR3 runs to 14 residues. Per germline, CDR1 MNHEY and CDR2 SMNVEV (reference sequence). CDR3 in amino acids: CASRPREGSTEAFF. The CDR3 nucleotides are TGTGCCAGCAGGCCCAGGGAAGGGAGCACTGAAGCTTTCTTT.

This clonotype was seen many times. This rearrangement joins TRBV2 to TRBJ2-7; 10 positions match TRBD2. Germline CDR1 and CDR2: SNHLY and FYNNEI. CDR3 length equals 15 residues. V was pared by 5 bases and J by 2 bases, with 6 bases of the junction left unmatched. CDR3 amino acids: CASSYRTSGPYEQYF. DNA for the CDR3: TGTGCCAGCAGTTACCGGACTAGCGGCCCCTACGAGCAGTACTTC.

This clonotype was seen only once. The conserved closing phenylalanine or tryptophan is absent in this CDR3, likely reflecting a read error. The chain recombines TRBV12-3 or TRBV12-4 with TRBJ2-5; maybe TRBD1 (5 bases). Trimming cost V 7 bases and J 0 bases, with 9 bases left between them. The length of the CDR3 is 13 residues. The CDR3 DNA reads TGTGCCAGCAATCCGACAGACCAAGAGACCCAGTACCTC. Its protein is CASNPTDQETQYL.

The J gene is TRBJ2-5, the V gene TRBV5-1; weak D call: TRBD1 (6 bases). Germline V gene lookup returns CDR1 SGHRS and CDR2 YFSETQ. V was shortened by 3 bases and J by 2 bases, with 11 bases between the two germline ends. CDR3 length: 14 amino acids. The CDR3 DNA reads TGCGCCAGCAGCTCAGACAGGAGTCAAGAGACCCAGTACTTC. Translating it yields CASSSDRSQETQYF.

The V gene is TRBV7-8, the J gene TRBJ2-7; a possible D gene is TRBD2 (6 bases). The CDR3 extends over 14 amino acids. V was trimmed by 4 bases and J by 2 bases, leaving 12 bases between them. The germline V gene has CDR1 SGHVS and CDR2 FQNEAQ. The DNA of the CDR3 is TGTGCCAGCAGCTCCCGGGAGTGGCCCTACGAGCAGTACTTC. This translates into CASSSREWPYEQYF.

The V call is TRBV10-3, the J call TRBJ2-5; the D gene is possibly TRBD2 (5 bases). Trimming pared 5 bases from V and 2 bases from J, leaving 12 bases between. Germline V CDR1 and CDR2: ENHRY, SYGVKD. This CDR3 region has 14 residues. The CDR3 DNA sequence: TGTGCCATCAGTTATCTGGACTTTCAAGAGACCCAGTACTTC. Residues: CAISYLDFQETQYF.

The chain recombines TRBV14 with TRBJ2-7; D tentatively reads TRBD1 or TRBD2 (5 bases each). Per the germline V gene, CDR1 is SGHDN and CDR2 is FVKESK. V lost 0 bases and J 2 bases, leaving 14 bases between the germline ends. The CDR3 is made up of 16 amino acids. CDR3 region: CASSQEIGTETYEQYF. DNA for the CDR3: TGTGCCAGCAGCCAAGAGATCGGGACGGAGACCTACGAGCAGTACTTC. Together with reference TRBV14 and TRBJ2-7, the CDR3 gives the full variable domain: EAGVTQFPSHSVIEKGQTVTLRCDPISGHDNLYWYRRVMGKEIKFLLHFVKESKQDESGMPNNRFLAERTGGTYSTLKVQPAELEDSGVYFCASSQEIGTETYEQYFGPGTRLTVT.

With respect to this clonotype: A read error may explain this, as a much larger clone is one base away. This likely comes from a read error, as the CDR3 has no conserved phenylalanine or tryptophan at its end. The rearrangement joins TRBV5-1 to TRBJ2-7; perhaps D is TRBD1 or TRBD2 (5 bases each). The CDR3 spans 14 residues. The V and J ends lost 2 bases and 6 bases respectively, with 15 bases between them. CDR1 SGHRS and CDR2 YFSETQ come from the germline V gene. The CDR3 sequence: CASSFEGPRGEQYL. The CDR3 DNA sequence: TGCGCCAGCAGCTTCGAGGGGCCGAGGGGCGAGCAGTACCTC.

This chain links TRBV12-3 or TRBV12-4 with TRBJ2-2; no firm D call. The CDR3 consists of 14 residues. Trimming stripped 6 bases from V and 5 bases from J, with 13 bases between. CDR3 sequence: CASRPSLLTGELFF. The CDR3 DNA reads TGTGCCAGCAGACCGAGTCTCTTGACCGGGGAGCTGTTTTTT.

This chain joins TRBV20-1 and TRBJ1-2; TRBD1 agrees at 8 bases. Trimming cost V 0 bases and J 3 bases; bases outside gene matches: 6. The CDR3 sequence is 15 residues long. Germline V gene data show CDR1 as DFQATT and CDR2 as SNEGSKA (reference sequence). The CDR3 loop reads CSARDWGQAYYGYTF. The CDR3, as DNA: TGCAGTGCTAGAGATTGGGGACAGGCCTACTATGGCTACACCTTC.

This clonotype was observed at least ten times. The rearrangement joins TRBV7-2 to TRBJ1-5; the match to TRBD1 covers 7 bases. V dropped 3 bases and J dropped 4; count of bases not matched to a gene: 3. Per germline, CDR1 SGHTA and CDR2 FQGNSA. The length of the CDR3 is 14 residues. In nucleotides, the CDR3 is TGTGCCAGCAGCTTGACAGGGCAAAATCAGCCCCAGCATTTT. Residues: CASSLTGQNQPQHF.

The chain joins TRBV2 to TRBJ1-2, with 9 bases identical to TRBD1. CDR1 SNHLY and CDR2 FYNNEI come from the germline V gene. V dropped 7 bases and J dropped 3; count of bases not matched to a gene: 3. This CDR3 is 13 amino acids long. The CDR3 nucleotides read TGTGCCAGCAACGACAGGGGGGACTATGGCTACACCTTC. Its protein product is CASNDRGDYGYTF.

The rearrangement links TRBV7-2 to TRBJ1-4; D possibly corresponds to TRBD1 (6 bases). The CDR3 is 19 amino acids. V was cut by 5 bases and J by 0 bases, with 22 bases left in between. Germline CDR1 reads SGHTA; CDR2 reads FQGNSA. The CDR3 DNA follows: TGTGCCAGCAGCCTTACTCAGACAGGCCTACTTGCAACTAATGAAAAACTGTTTTTT. It translates to CASSLTQTGLLATNEKLFF.

The chain recombines TRBV19 with TRBJ2-5, with D maybe TRBD1 (6 bases). The CDR3 runs 13 residues. Germline V gene lookup returns CDR1 LNHDA and CDR2 SQIVND (reference sequence). The V and J ends lost 7 bases and 7 bases respectively, with 16 bases between them. The DNA for the CDR3 is TGTGCCAGTACCCCTGGGGGCTCGGGGACCCAGTACTTC. The encoded protein is CASTPGGSGTQYF.

The gene calls are TRBV29-1 and TRBJ2-3; D gene ambiguous. This CDR3 has 14 residues. V lost 3 bases, J lost 4 bases, and 14 bases lay in between. Germline CDR1 reads SQVTM; CDR2 reads ANQGSEA. The CDR3: CSVDASGGADTQYF. For the CDR3, the DNA is TGCAGCGTTGATGCCTCCGGCGGTGCAGATACGCAGTATTTT.

The rearrangement uses TRBV20-1 and TRBJ2-7; D is possibly TRBD2 (5 bases). CDR3 size: 12 residues. Germline V gene lookup returns CDR1 DFQATT and CDR2 SNEGSKA (reference sequence). Trimming took off 6 bases at V and 7 bases at J, with 16 bases between the two ends. CDR3 nucleotides: TGCAGTGCCGAGGGTCTATCTGGGGAGCAGTACTTC. Translated, it gives CSAEGLSGEQYF.

This clonotype was seen more than once but under ten times. The chain recombines TRBV5-1 with TRBJ2-2, with D possibly matching TRBD1 (7 bases). CDR1 is SGHRS and CDR2 is YFSETQ in the germline V gene. Trimming removed 3 bases at V and 7 bases at J, with 16 bases between. This CDR3 is built from 15 residues. The CDR3 spells CASSSLSGGGGELFF. The DNA for the CDR3 is TGCGCCAGCAGCTCCCTTTCAGGGGGAGGCGGGGAGCTGTTTTTT.

This clonotype occurred a few times. The rearrangement uses TRBV9 and TRBJ2-7; D could derive from TRBD1 or TRBD2 (5 bases each). CDR1 SGDLS and CDR2 YYNGEE come from the germline V gene. The V end lost 5 bases, the J end lost 3 bases, and 21 bases lay between the germline ends. CDR3 size: 16 residues. The CDR3 region is CASSLSTSGRGYEQYF. CDR3 nucleotides: TGTGCCAGCAGTCTATCCACCTCGGGACGGGGCTACGAGCAGTACTTC.

The CDR3, as DNA: TGTGCCAGCAGCTTACAAGGACAGGGGTATAACACCATATATTTT. It translates to CASSLQGQGYNTIYF. The V call is TRBV11-2, the J call TRBJ1-3; 9 bases match TRBD1. The germline V gene has CDR1 SGHAT and CDR2 FQNNGV. The CDR3 totals 15 residues. Unmatched junction bases numbered 6, after V lost 2 bases and J lost 7 bases.

About this clonotype: Its ends do not fully match the called genes, so a read error is possible. The V and J genes are TRBV20-1 and TRBJ1-3; D call uncertain. Germline V lookup: CDR1 DFQATT, CDR2 SNEGSKA (reference sequence). The CDR3 covers 14 residues. CDR3 sequence (DNA): TGCAGTGCTGGAGATGGGGAAATAGGAAACACCATATATTTT. This gives the protein CSAGDGEIGNTIYF.

The CDR3 coding sequence is TGTGCTAGTGGTTTGAGCGGGACCCCTGGGGAGCAGTACTTC. Protein: CASGLSGTPGEQYF. The chain employs TRBV12-5 and TRBJ2-7; the match to TRBD2 covers 7 bases. Unmatched junction bases numbered 8, after V lost 2 bases and J lost 7 bases. CDR1 and CDR2 (germline): LGHNT, FRNRAP. This CDR3 contains 14 residues.

This clonotype came up a few times. V and J are TRBV14 and TRBJ2-7; 14 bases map to TRBD2. The CDR3 has 16 residues. V lost 3 bases and J lost 7; bases outside the gene matches: 8. Germline-derived CDR1 and CDR2 are SGHDN and FVKESK. The CDR3 coding sequence is TGTGCCAGCAGCCACCTGACTAGCGGGGGGGCGGGTGAGCAGTACTTC. It encodes CASSHLTSGGAGEQYF.

In this sample, this clonotype turned up many times. CDR3 in amino acids: CASSASPANTEAFF. The DNA of the CDR3 is TGCGCCAGCAGTGCCTCACCTGCTAACACTGAAGCTTTCTTT. The J gene is TRBJ1-1, the V gene TRBV10-2; D unclear. In germline, CDR1 is WSHSY, CDR2 SAAADI. V lost 4 bases to trimming and J lost 2 bases, with 11 bases between them. The CDR3 contains 14 residues.

This clonotype was observed a handful of times. The rearrangement joins TRBV20-1 to TRBJ2-7; D may be TRBD2 (5 bases). The CDR3 spans 17 residues. Germline CDR1 is DFQATT and CDR2 is SNEGSKA (reference sequence). With 3 bases removed from V and 0 bases from J, the gap between germline ends came to 21 bases. CDR3 sequence: CSASPNLFGGSSYEQYF. The CDR3 nucleotides are TGCAGTGCTAGTCCCAACCTTTTTGGCGGGTCCTCCTACGAGCAGTACTTC.

CDR3 nucleotide sequence: TGTGCCAGTAGTATAGGAGGCCCAGGGGAAGCTTTCTTT. It specifies CASSIGGPGEAFF. The chain links TRBV19 to TRBJ1-1; D is possibly TRBD1 (5 bases). CDR1 LNHDA and CDR2 SQIVND come from the germline V gene (reference sequence). Deletions cut 1 base from V and 8 bases from J, with 11 bases between. CDR3 length: 13 amino acids.